This record looks at one T cell receptor beta chain sequence and its context. Its matching antigen is unknown. The TRB cDNA libraries were prepared by 5' RACE with UMI labels. TCRdb reprocessed the 5' RACE reads and stores each CDR3 protein as one record, lacking DNA. The sample's table shows 120,000 or so distinct CDR3 sequences. The entry originates in a study of CXCR3-negative and CXCR3-positive naive CD8 T cells. General observations from the study: Naive cells that were CXCR3-negative or CXCR3-positive used TRBV-TRBJ genes alike, while memory cells diverged. Diversity was high in both naive subsets and much lower in memory cells. Naive cells that were CXCR3-positive had more hydrophobic TRB CDR3s (compared with CXCR3-negative naive cells).

CDR1 and CDR2 (germline): SEHNR, FQNEAQ (reference sequence). This CDR3 is built from 15 residues. Specimen: naive CXCR3+ CD8+ T cells from blood. Described subset: CD45RO-CCR7+CD27+CD95- naive CD8+ T cells expressing CXCR3 (TNR3+). The TCR was taken from a human donor in good health. Some clones in this sample may be carry-over from other donors' samples. The chain links TRBV7-9 to TRBJ2-1. CDR3: CASSLATSSYNEQFF.